The 25 T cell receptor beta chains below were found in one sample sequenced in a study of cytomegalovirus exposure and HLA in healthy donors. The PCR employed 60 Vbeta primers together with 13 Jbeta primers. Sequencing used immunoSEQ multiplex PCR; TCRdb keeps in-frame clones, though not all of them. The sample shows some 160,000 clones, about 72% of them seen only once. The sample was PBMCs. These TCRs come from a male donor in good health and CMV-seronegative.

J is TRBJ2-3 and V is TRBV5-1; no definite D call. Germline V gene data show CDR1 as SGHRS and CDR2 as YFSETQ. The CDR3 has 13 amino acids. Deletions cut 0 bases from V and 4 bases from J, with 6 bases between. The DNA for the CDR3 is TGCGCCAGCAGCTTGGGTTCGGCAGATACGCAGTATTTT. Its protein product is CASSLGSADTQYF. Supplemented by reference TRBV5-1 and TRBJ2-3, the full variable domain reads KAGVTQTPRYLIKTRGQQVTLSCSPISGHRSVSWYQQTPGQGLQFLFEYFSETQRNKGNFPGRFSGRQFSNSRSEMNVSTLELGDSALYLCASSLGSADTQYFGPGTRLTVL.

Comments on this clone: Other nucleotide sequences in the sample specify the same CDR3. V and J are TRBV7-9 and TRBJ2-5, with 11 nucleotides matching TRBD1. Germline V gene lookup returns CDR1 SEHNR and CDR2 FQNEAQ (reference sequence). The CDR3 consists of 15 residues. The V and J ends lost 4 bases and 4 bases, in that order; junction bases with no gene match: 5. The CDR3, as DNA: TGTGCCAGCAGCTCAGGACAGGGGGCAGGAGAGACCCAGTACTTC. Residues: CASSSGQGAGETQYF.

The V call is TRBV6-1, the J call TRBJ2-5; TRBD1 aligns across 7 bases. The junction had 6 bases not matched to a gene; V was cut back by 8 bases and J by 3 bases. From germline, CDR1 is MNHNS and CDR2 SASEGT. The CDR3 is made up of 13 amino acids. CDR3 region: CASEWGQKETQYF. CDR3 in DNA: TGTGCCAGCGAGTGGGGACAGAAAGAGACCCAGTACTTC.

The rearrangement links TRBV5-4 to TRBJ2-3; TRBD2 matches at 10 bases. The germline gives CDR1 SGHNT, CDR2 YYREEE (reference sequence). Trimming cost V 4 bases and J 2 bases; bases outside gene matches: 4. This CDR3 has 15 residues. The CDR3 reads CASSRSGGLTDTQYF. The CDR3 nucleotides read TGTGCCAGCAGCCGTAGCGGGGGGCTCACAGATACGCAGTATTTT.

This clone was seen a single time. The chain carries TRBV11-1 and TRBJ2-7; a possible D gene is TRBD1 (6 bases). The ends were cut back, 4 bases at V and 2 bases at J, with 12 bases in the middle. This CDR3 is 14 amino acids long. Germline lookup yields CDR1 SGHAT and CDR2 FQDESV (reference sequence). CDR3 region: CASSSGTQTYEQYF. The CDR3 DNA reads TGTGCCAGCAGCTCAGGGACACAAACCTACGAGCAGTACTTC.

This sequence joins TRBV2 and TRBJ2-3; D not certain. V lost 6 bases to trimming and J lost 2 bases, with 12 bases between them. CDR3 size: 14 residues. CDR1 SNHLY and CDR2 FYNNEI come from the germline V gene. The CDR3 reads CASRPEQNTDTQYF. Here the CDR3 DNA reads TGTGCCAGCAGGCCGGAGCAGAACACAGATACGCAGTATTTT.

This clone was observed a handful of times. This sequence joins TRBV29-1 and TRBJ1-1, with unresolved D. This CDR3 region has 14 residues. In germline, CDR1 is SQVTM, CDR2 ANQGSEA. The ends were cut back, 3 bases at V and 1 base at J, with 12 bases in the middle. The CDR3 region is CSVDEGGRNTEAFF. The DNA for the CDR3 is TGCAGCGTTGATGAGGGCGGCCGGAACACTGAAGCTTTCTTT.

This sequence joins TRBV7-2 and TRBJ1-2; no reliable D call. V shed 3 bases and J shed 0 bases, with 8 bases lying between them. Per the germline V gene, CDR1 is SGHTA and CDR2 is FQGNSA. The CDR3 spans 14 residues. The CDR3 here is CASSFFSTNYGYTF. The CDR3 DNA reads TGTGCCAGCAGCTTCTTCTCTACTAACTATGGCTACACCTTC.

The chain links TRBV19 to TRBJ2-3; possibly TRBD1 for D (5 bases). V lost 4 bases to trimming and J lost 6 bases, with 17 bases between them. CDR1 is LNHDA, CDR2 SQIVND, per germline (reference sequence). The length of the CDR3 is 15 residues. The CDR3 DNA sequence: TGTGCCAGTAGTAGGCCAGGGTTAAAGAGGGATACGCAGTATTTT. Translated: CASSRPGLKRDTQYF.

The rearrangement joins TRBV19 to TRBJ1-5; D may be TRBD1 (5 bases). The CDR3 loop spans 14 amino acids. Germline-derived CDR1 and CDR2 are LNHDA and SQIVND (reference sequence). V was pared by 3 bases and J by 5 bases, with 11 bases between. The CDR3 protein is CASSIQGTDQPQHF. CDR3 nucleotide sequence: TGTGCCAGTAGTATTCAGGGAACAGATCAGCCCCAGCATTTT.

The V and J genes are TRBV11-2 and TRBJ1-1, with a tentative D call TRBD1 (5 bases). V was pared by 5 bases and J by 7 bases, with 11 bases between. Germline-derived CDR1 and CDR2 are SGHAT and FQNNGV. The CDR3 covers 12 residues. The CDR3, as DNA: TGTGCCAGCAGCCCACAGGAGGGTGAAGCTTTCTTT. Its protein product is CASSPQEGEAFF.

The chain recombines TRBV5-1 with TRBJ2-7, with TRBD2 identical over 8 bases. V lost 0 bases to trimming and J lost 6 bases; unmatched junction nucleotides: 8. This CDR3 is 15 amino acids long. Germline values: CDR1 SGHRS, CDR2 YFSETQ. DNA of the CDR3: TGCGCCAGCAGCTTGGCCAGCGGGAGCATCGGCGAGCAGTACTTC. Translating gives CASSLASGSIGEQYF. Based on the CDR3 plus reference TRBV5-1 and TRBJ2-7, the full variable domain is KAGVTQTPRYLIKTRGQQVTLSCSPISGHRSVSWYQQTPGQGLQFLFEYFSETQRNKGNFPGRFSGRQFSNSRSEMNVSTLELGDSALYLCASSLASGSIGEQYFGPGTRLTVT.

The chain recombines TRBV7-2 with TRBJ1-5; maybe TRBD1 (6 bases). Germline V lookup: CDR1 SGHTA, CDR2 FQGNSA. Between the trimmed V and J ends, which lost 4 bases and 3 bases, there was a span of 13 bases. The CDR3 covers 15 residues. CDR3 nucleotides: TGTGCCAGCAGCTCCTCCGGACAGCCCAATCAGCCCCAGCATTTT. Protein product: CASSSSGQPNQPQHF. Full variable domain (outside the CDR3, taken from reference TRBV7-2 and TRBJ1-5): GAGVSQSPSNKVTEKGKDVELRCDPISGHTALYWYRQSLGQGLEFLIYFQGNSAPDKSGLPSDRFSAERTGGSVSTLTIQRTQQEDSAVYLCASSSSGQPNQPQHFGDGTRLSIL.

Only one count was recorded for this clone. The rearrangement joins TRBV19 to TRBJ2-3; 7 bases line up with TRBD2. CDR3 length equals 18 residues. The V segment lost 7 bases and the J segment 3 bases; nucleotides outside the gene matches: 19. CDR1 is LNHDA, CDR2 SQIVND, per germline (reference sequence). In DNA, the CDR3 is TGTGCCAGTACCATGCTAGCGGAGAAAATAAGAAGGACAGATACGCAGTATTTT. This sequence encodes CASTMLAEKIRRTDTQYF.

J is TRBJ2-2 and V is TRBV6-1; 9 bases line up with TRBD1. CDR3 length equals 14 residues. Germline CDR1 MNHNS, CDR2 SASEGT. After removal of 6 bases from V and 4 bases from J, the junction contained 3 bases not matched to a gene. CDR3: CASRTGGITGELFF. CDR3 nucleotide sequence: TGTGCCAGCAGGACAGGGGGAATCACCGGGGAGCTGTTTTTT.

This chain uses TRBV6-6 with TRBJ1-3, with D perhaps TRBD1 (5 bases). This CDR3 is built from 15 residues. V was trimmed by 6 bases and J by 0 bases, leaving 12 bases between them. Germline assignment: CDR1 MNHNY and CDR2 SVGAGI (reference sequence). The CDR3 DNA reads TGTGCCAGCAGAACCACTACAGGCTCTGGAAACACCATATATTTT. Amino acid sequence: CASRTTTGSGNTIYF.

The chain employs TRBV5-6 and TRBJ2-1; 7 bases are a match to TRBD2. The trim removed 0 bases at V and 6 bases at J, leaving 0 bases unmatched. The CDR3 length is 13 residues. The germline V gene encodes CDR1 SGHDT and CDR2 YYEEEE. The CDR3 loop reads CASSLGTSNEQFF. CDR3 coding DNA: TGTGCCAGCAGCTTGGGGACTAGCAATGAGCAGTTCTTC.

V and J are TRBV27 and TRBJ1-4; D may be TRBD1 (6 bases). The CDR3 has 14 amino acids. The V gene lost 5 bases and the J gene lost 0 bases, with 7 bases spanning the gap. Germline loops: CDR1 MNHEY, CDR2 SMNVEV (reference sequence). The CDR3 loop is CASSQGTTNEKLFF. CDR3 sequence (DNA): TGTGCCAGCAGTCAGGGGACAACTAATGAAAAACTGTTTTTT.

This clone has a single count. The rearrangement uses TRBV6-5 and TRBJ1-6, with 7 bases lining up with TRBD1. Germline CDR1 MNHEY, CDR2 SVGAGI. The CDR3 is made up of 15 amino acids. J lost 7 bases, V lost 4 bases, and 7 bases had no gene match. This chain's CDR3 is CASSWQGDGNSPLHF. The CDR3 DNA reads as TGTGCCAGCAGTTGGCAGGGGGACGGAAATTCACCCCTCCACTTT.

The chain has TRBV5-6 and TRBJ2-5; 7 bases map to TRBD2. The CDR3 is 18 residues long. V lost 4 bases and J lost 0; bases outside the gene matches: 15. The germline CDR1 and CDR2 sequences are SGHDT and YYEEEE. The CDR3 DNA is TGTGCCAGCAGCCGAATGGGGTTGGCTAGCGGAAACCAAGAGACCCAGTACTTC. Translating it yields CASSRMGLASGNQETQYF.

The chain is built from TRBV9 and TRBJ2-3; TRBD1 is a possible D gene (6 bases). Germline values: CDR1 SGDLS, CDR2 YYNGEE. The V end lost 3 bases, the J end lost 8 bases, and 13 bases lay between the germline ends. This CDR3 is built from 13 residues. CDR3 bases: TGTGCCAGCAGCGATTGGGGGCAGGGTACGCAGTATTTT. Its translation: CASSDWGQGTQYF.

This clone showed up just once. The chain joins TRBV28 to TRBJ1-4; possible D gene TRBD1, 5 bases. The germline V and J ends were trimmed by 7 bases and 0 bases, with 21 bases remaining between them. Germline loops: CDR1 MDHEN, CDR2 SYDVKM. This CDR3 region has 18 residues. This CDR3 reads CASTAGQGYKSTNEKLFF. The CDR3 coding sequence is TGTGCCAGCACCGCAGGGCAGGGTTATAAGTCAACTAATGAAAAACTGTTTTTT.

V usage is TRBV20-1 and J usage is TRBJ2-1; D is uncertain. This CDR3 comprises 11 residues. Germline CDR1 reads DFQATT; CDR2 reads SNEGSKA (reference sequence). The V and J ends lost 6 bases and 4 bases respectively, with 7 bases between them. CDR3 sequence: CSAPGYNEQFF. The CDR3 nucleotides read TGCAGTGCCCCCGGTTACAATGAGCAGTTCTTC.

V is TRBV11-2 and J is TRBJ2-1, with D perhaps TRBD2 (5 bases). Trimming removed 6 bases from V and 10 bases from J, with 19 bases in between. Germline loops: CDR1 SGHAT, CDR2 FQNNGV. The CDR3 contains 14 residues. The CDR3 here is CASSSPGRSKEQFF. The CDR3 DNA reads as TGTGCCAGCAGTTCTCCGGGAAGGAGCAAAGAGCAGTTCTTC.

This chain connects TRBV4-3 to TRBJ1-2; tentatively, D is TRBD1 (5 bases). The length of the CDR3 is 15 residues. Germline values: CDR1 LGHNA, CDR2 YSLEER. With 0 bases removed from V and 4 bases from J, the gap between germline ends came to 12 bases. The CDR3 DNA is TGCGCCAGCAGCCAAGATGCGGGGGATAGCTATGGCTACACCTTC. It specifies CASSQDAGDSYGYTF.